The clone carrying this T cell receptor beta chain was detected ten times or more. This specimen comes from a study of patients and donors after allogeneic stem cell transplantation. There are 15 residues in the CDR3. From germline, CDR1 is SNHLY and CDR2 FYNNEI. V lost 6 bases to trimming and J lost 0 bases; unmatched junction nucleotides: 3. TCRdb reprocessed the RT-PCR reads with MiXCR, giving one entry per CDR3 protein. The profile shows roughly 230,000 distinct CDR3 sequences, 11% to 15% of them singletons. This TCR was sampled from a human donor who was either an allogeneic HSCT recipient or a stem cell or donor lymphocyte infusion donor (not recorded which). It is not recorded whose cells these are; they may come from a transplant donor. The chain carries TRBV2 and TRBJ2-5, with 11 bases identical to TRBD1. Material: blood, either unsorted or a sorted T cell fraction (not recorded which). The CDR3 sequence: CASRRDRGYQETQYF. For the CDR3, the DNA is TGTGCCAGCAGACGGGACAGGGGGTACCAAGAGACCCAGTACTTC. Together with reference TRBV2 and TRBJ2-5, the CDR3 gives the full variable domain: EPEVTQTPSHQVTQMGQEVILRCVPISNHLYFYWYRQILGQKVEFLVSFYNNEISEKSEIFDDQFSVERPDGSNFTLKIRSTKLEDSAMYFCASRRDRGYQETQYFGPGTRLLVL.